A single sample gave rise to the 17 T cell receptor beta chains below, sequenced in a study of low-dose radiotherapy and immunotherapy resistance in tumors. Gene-specific TRAV and TRBV primers were used for first-strand cDNA, covering alpha and beta chains. A constant-region primer paired with the V-primer adapter amplified TCRs over about 19 PCR cycles. One entry per CDR3 protein results from TCRdb running MiXCR on the reads. The sample shows thousands of distinct CDR3 sequences, roughly half of them seen only once. All receptors derive from a human donor with advanced metastatic prostate, ovarian, gallbladder or colorectal cancer (not recorded which). This table probably holds off-target reads from a library built for another chain.

This clonotype was detected only once. This chain links TRBV5-1 with TRBJ2-1; D is unclear. The germline V gene encodes CDR1 SGHRS and CDR2 YFSETQ. V lost 1 base to trimming and J lost 9 bases, with 8 bases between them. This CDR3 is built from 12 residues. The CDR3 region has the DNA TGCGCCAGCAGCTTGTCTCTCGGTGAGCAGTTCTTC. This sequence encodes CASSLSLGEQFF.

The chain is built from TRBV29-1 and TRBJ2-7; 9 nucleotides align to TRBD2. CDR1 is SQVTM and CDR2 is ANQGSEA in the germline V gene. The CDR3 is 13 amino acids. Germline trimming cut 4 bases from V and 2 bases from J; bases unmatched to any gene: 3. The CDR3 protein is CSVATSGAYEQYF. The CDR3 DNA sequence: TGCAGCGTTGCGACTAGCGGCGCCTACGAGCAGTACTTC.

This clonotype was seen once. The V gene is TRBV15, the J gene TRBJ1-5, with 10 nucleotides matching TRBD1. J lost 5 bases, V lost 3 bases, and 10 bases had no gene match. The CDR3 totals 17 residues. CDR1 and CDR2 (germline): LNHNV, YYDKDF (reference sequence). CDR3 in DNA: TGTGCCACCAGCAGTCCCCAAGACAGGGGGCCATATCAGCCCCAGCATTTT. Protein product: CATSSPQDRGPYQPQHF.

This clonotype is large (0.1 to 1%) within its sample. CDR3 DNA sequence: TGTGCCAGCTTACGGGGCGCGAAGGGACAAGAGACCCAGTACTTC. Translated, it gives CASLRGAKGQETQYF. The chain is built from TRBV28 and TRBJ2-5; perhaps D is TRBD1 or TRBD2 (5 bases each). CDR1 and CDR2 (germline): MDHEN, SYDVKM. V was pared by 8 bases and J by 2 bases, with 18 bases between. This CDR3 contains 15 residues.

The chain couples TRBV29-1 to TRBJ2-3; D might be TRBD1 or TRBD2, each matching 5 bases. CDR1 and CDR2 (germline): SQVTM, ANQGSEA. The length of the CDR3 is 16 residues. Trimming shortened V by 0 bases and J by 0 bases, and 13 bases separated the two germline ends. CDR3 residues: CSVEEGDASSTDTQYF. The CDR3, as DNA: TGCAGCGTTGAAGAGGGGGACGCTAGCAGCACAGATACGCAGTATTTT.

This clonotype showed up just a few times. The CDR3: CAWSVLQGLAEAFF. As DNA, the CDR3 is TGTGCCTGGAGTGTACTGCAGGGTCTGGCTGAAGCTTTCTTT. The rearrangement links TRBV30 to TRBJ1-1, with D tentatively TRBD1 (5 bases). This CDR3 is 14 amino acids long. Germline V gene data show CDR1 as GTSNPN and CDR2 as SVGIG (reference sequence). V dropped 0 bases and J dropped 6 bases, with 14 bases sitting between them.

The chain joins TRBV3-1 to TRBJ1-1; D not resolved. This CDR3 comprises 15 residues. Germline CDR1 and CDR2: LGHDT and YNNKEL (reference sequence). V lost 4 bases and J lost 0, with 12 bases in between. The CDR3 reads CASSPRVGLNTEAFF. Here the CDR3 DNA reads TGTGCCAGCAGCCCCCGGGTAGGGCTGAACACTGAAGCTTTCTTT.

The gene calls are TRBV28 and TRBJ2-4; 7 nucleotides match TRBD2. The ends lost 3 bases at V and 0 bases at J; junction bases unmatched: 5. Per germline, CDR1 MDHEN and CDR2 SYDVKM. The CDR3 is 16 amino acids. This CDR3 reads CASSFGGILAKNIQYF. The CDR3 nucleotides read TGTGCCAGCAGTTTCGGGGGGATATTAGCCAAAAACATTCAGTACTTC.

The chain combines TRBV12-5 with TRBJ1-1; D remains unclear. Per the germline V gene, CDR1 is LGHNT and CDR2 is FRNRAP. Trimming pared 0 bases from V and 10 bases from J, leaving 9 bases between. The CDR3 contains 12 residues. The DNA for the CDR3 is TGTGCTAGTGGTTTGGTAGGCAGGAGAGCTTTCTTT. Translating gives CASGLVGRRAFF.

The chain carries TRBV19 and TRBJ1-5; no definite D call. CDR1 and CDR2 (germline): LNHDA, SQIVND (reference sequence). CDR3 size: 14 residues. Deletions cut 1 base from V and 4 bases from J, with 8 bases between. DNA for the CDR3: TGTGCCAGTAGTATAGTCGCCCAGAATCAGCCCCAGCATTTT. It translates to CASSIVAQNQPQHF.

This sequence joins TRBV28 and TRBJ1-2; possibly TRBD1 for D (5 bases). V gave up 1 base and J gave up 9 bases, with 9 bases separating them. Germline-derived CDR1 and CDR2 are MDHEN and SYDVKM. This CDR3 region has 12 residues. The CDR3 sequence: CASSLSDRRYTF. DNA of the CDR3: TGTGCCAGCAGTTTATCCGACAGACGCTACACCTTC.

There are a few counts of this clonotype. The chain has TRBV5-4 and TRBJ2-1, with 16 bases that match TRBD2. Germline V gene data show CDR1 as SGHNT and CDR2 as YYREEE (reference sequence). The CDR3 contains 16 residues. J gave up 8 bases and V 4 bases, and 6 bases lay outside the gene matches. Written as DNA, the CDR3 is TGTGCCAGCAGCCCGGGGACTAGCGGGAGGGGCGATGAGCAGTTCTTC. Its protein is CASSPGTSGRGDEQFF.

The rearrangement joins TRBV11-1 to TRBJ2-2; D perhaps matches TRBD2 (7 bases). Germline V gene lookup returns CDR1 SGHAT and CDR2 FQDESV (reference sequence). V was cut by 5 bases and J by 7 bases, with 14 bases left in between. This CDR3 is built from 14 residues. In DNA form, the CDR3 reads TGTGCCAGCAGCCGCTGGGGGGGCGGCGGGGAGCTGTTTTTT. It yields the protein CASSRWGGGGELFF.

J is TRBJ2-3 and V is TRBV3-1, with 10 positions matching TRBD2. Germline assignment: CDR1 LGHDT and CDR2 YNNKEL (reference sequence). This CDR3 contains 15 residues. The trim removed 3 bases at V and 4 bases at J, leaving 4 bases unmatched. The CDR3 loop reads CASSHSGGAADTQYF. Here the CDR3 DNA reads TGTGCCAGCAGCCACAGCGGGGGGGCCGCAGATACGCAGTATTTT.

Written as DNA, the CDR3 is TGTGCCAGCACCTCCCACGACTCTGGAAACACCATATATTTT. Translation gives CASTSHDSGNTIYF. V is TRBV6-6 and J is TRBJ1-3, with D unclear. The germline CDR1 and CDR2 sequences are MNHNY and SVGAGI (reference sequence). The V end lost 7 bases, the J end lost 0 bases, and 10 bases lay between the germline ends. The CDR3 has 14 residues.

A few counts support this clonotype. This CDR3 reads CASSPRTANTGELFF. CDR3 DNA sequence: TGTGCCAGCAGCCCCCGGACAGCCAACACCGGGGAGCTGTTTTTT. The gene calls are TRBV9 and TRBJ2-2, with D possibly being TRBD1 (6 bases). CDR3 length: 15 residues. The V gene's germline CDR1 is SGDLS and CDR2 YYNGEE. Trimming removed 4 bases from V and 2 bases from J, with 12 bases in between.

The chain combines TRBV28 with TRBJ2-7; D is unclear. The CDR3 consists of 13 residues. Germline V lookup: CDR1 MDHEN, CDR2 SYDVKM. Trimming stripped 2 bases from V and 6 bases from J, with 11 bases between. CDR3 nucleotide sequence: TGTGCCAGCAGTTTACCGGGCCCCTCCGAGCAGTACTTC. It is translated as CASSLPGPSEQYF.